This is a list of T cell receptor beta chains from one sample in a study of molecular identifiers for immune sequencing clone quantification. TCRdb independently ran MiXCR on the PCR reads; one entry per CDR3 protein. This sample has nearly 55,000 distinct CDR3 sequences, with about a third found just once. Source material: naive CD8+ T cells from blood, with Jurkat cell RNA spiked in. The receptors come from a human donor in good health. Some libraries in this study had Jurkat cell RNA spiked in. CDR3s include the opening cysteine and the closing phenylalanine or tryptophan. Each record gives: clone size, D gene, J gene, V gene, CDR3 DNA, CDR3 protein. A D gene is named only where the DNA matches it firmly. A clone size is listed for some rows: how often the clone was seen (once, few, many), or a class if it is expanded.

NA,TRBD1,TRBJ2-1,TRBV12-3/TRBV12-4,TGTGCCAGCAGAGCCCCTACAGGGGGCAGATTAACTGAGCAGTTCTTC,CASRAPTGGRLTEQFF
medium-sized,NA,TRBJ2-2,TRBV28,TGTGCCAGCAGTAGCACCGGGGAGCTGTTTTTT,CASSSTGELFF
NA,NA,TRBJ2-7,TRBV6-2/TRBV6-3,TGTGCCAGCAGTAGCACTGCAGAGGGGCTGTACTTC,CASSSTAEGLYF
NA,NA,TRBJ2-5,TRBV28,TGTGCCAGCAGTTTACGACAGGAGACGGAGACCCAGTACTTC,CASSLRQETETQYF
many,TRBD1,TRBJ2-5,TRBV20-1,TGCAGTGCTAGCAAACGTTCGGGACAGGGGTATGGGGAGACCCAGTACTTC,CSASKRSGQGYGETQYF
few,NA,TRBJ1-3,TRBV20-1,TGCAGTGCTAGAACGATCGTCTCTGGAAACACCATATATTTT,CSARTIVSGNTIYF
many,NA,TRBJ1-1,TRBV6-5,TGTGCCAGCAGTTACGGGACGCGACTAGAAGCTTTCTTT,CASSYGTRLEAFF
NA,NA,TRBJ2-7,TRBV6-6,TGTGCCAGCGGGGCCAGTAGCCCAGTAGCCGAGCAGTACTTC,CASGASSPVAEQYF
few,NA,TRBJ2-7,TRBV11-2,TGTGCCAGCAGCTTTGGGGCGGCCAGCTCCTACGAGCAGTACTTC,CASSFGAASSYEQYF
NA,NA,TRBJ2-3,TRBV4-3,TGCGCCAGCAGCCAAGAAGTGGGGACAGATACGCAGTATTTT,CASSQEVGTDTQYF
many,NA,TRBJ2-4,TRBV13,TGTGCCAGCAGCTTGGCTGCGCCCACTCACATTCAGTACTTC,CASSLAAPTHIQYF
NA,NA,TRBJ1-5,TRBV12-3/TRBV12-4,TGTGCCAGCAGTTTTAATAGCAATCAGCCCCAGCATTTT,CASSFNSNQPQHF
medium-sized,NA,TRBJ1-1,TRBV7-9,TGTGCCAGCAGCTTCGGGGTCACTGAAGCTTTCTTT,CASSFGVTEAFF
few,TRBD2,TRBJ2-1,TRBV3-1,TGTGCCAGCAGCCAAGGGACTAGGGATTACAATGAGCAGTTCTTC,CASSQGTRDYNEQFF
few,NA,TRBJ2-4,TRBV27,TGTGCCAGCAGTTTGGGTCGGCAGGCCATGGACATTCAGTACTTC,CASSLGRQAMDIQYF
NA,NA,TRBJ2-4,TRBV20-1,TGCAGTGTGGGGTCACAGTTTCTAGCCAAAACCATTCAGTACTTC,CSVGSQFLAKTIQYF
few,NA,TRBJ1-1,TRBV27,TGTGCCAGCAGTTCCCCACGTCTGACAGGGAACACTGAAGCTTTCTTT,CASSSPRLTGNTEAFF
NA,TRBD1,TRBJ2-7,TRBV27,TGTGCCAGCAGTCACAGGGGGCCCTACGAGCAGTACTTC,CASSHRGPYEQYF
few,TRBD2,TRBJ2-5,TRBV29-1,TGCAGCGTTGAAGACCACGGGACGGGACTAGCGGGAGGGGCCCCCCAAGAGACCCAGTACTTC,CSVEDHGTGLAGGAPQETQYF
NA,NA,TRBJ2-4,TRBV24-1,TGTGCCACCAGTGAAACAGTAACCGACATTCAGTACTTC,CATSETVTDIQYF
NA,TRBD1,TRBJ2-1,TRBV28,TGTGCCAGCAGCTGGAGGGACAGGGGAGTAATTGGTGAGCAGTTCTTC,CASSWRDRGVIGEQFF
NA,NA,TRBJ2-1,TRBV13,TGTGCCAGCAGCCACCGGGACCGTAACAATGAGCAGTTCTTC,CASSHRDRNNEQFF
NA,TRBD2,TRBJ2-1,TRBV28,TGTGCCAGCAGTTTCCTTGTAGTTGGGACTAGGTTAAGGGAGCAGCTCTTC,CASSFLVVGTRLREQLF
few,TRBD2,TRBJ2-7,TRBV4-2,TGTGCCAGCAGCCAAGAGACTAGCGGGAGATACGAGCAGTACTTC,CASSQETSGRYEQYF
NA,NA,TRBJ2-5,TRBV10-3,TGTGCCATCAGCAGGGACGGAGGGGTGGAGACCCAGTACTTC,CAISRDGGVETQYF
NA,NA,TRBJ2-3,TRBV27,TGTGCCAGCAGTCTCCAACAGGGAGAGTACAACACAGATACGCAGTATTTT,CASSLQQGEYNTDTQYF
many,NA,TRBJ2-1,TRBV9,TGTGCCAGCAGCGTAGGCGGACAATCCTACAATGAGCAGTTCTTC,CASSVGGQSYNEQFF
few,NA,TRBJ1-1,TRBV27,TGTGCCAGCAGCCCAGGGAGGGGGAACACTGAAGCTTTCTTT,CASSPGRGNTEAFF